Below are 16 T cell receptor beta chains sequenced from a single sample in a study of cytomegalovirus exposure and HLA in healthy donors. PCR used 60 Vbeta primers and 13 Jbeta primers. The data were produced by immunoSEQ multiplex PCR, yet TCRdb's version contains in-frame clones alone and is incomplete. Altogether 120,000 or so clones are present, 10% to 13% being singletons, with the ten largest covering 4.6%. Sequencing was carried out using PBMCs. The origin of the receptors is a woman under 30 in good health and CMV-seropositive.

The chain recombines TRBV11-2 with TRBJ2-1; a possible D gene is TRBD1 (6 bases). Germline V CDR1 and CDR2: SGHAT, FQNNGV. Trimming took off 5 bases at V and 7 bases at J, with 9 bases between the two ends. The CDR3 is 12 amino acids. CDR3 region: CASSRDRNEQFF. As DNA, the CDR3 is TGTGCCAGCAGCCGCGACAGGAATGAGCAGTTCTTC. Full variable domain (rest looked up from reference TRBV11-2 and TRBJ2-1): EAGVAQSPRYKIIEKRQSVAFWCNPISGHATLYWYQQILGQGPKLLIQFQNNGVVDDSQLPKDRFSAERLKGVDSTLKIQPAKLEDSAVYLCASSRDRNEQFFGPGTRLTVL.

The chain uses TRBV29-1 and TRBJ1-1, with D unresolved. V was pared by 0 bases and J by 7 bases, with 9 bases between. This CDR3 region has 12 residues. CDR1 SQVTM and CDR2 ANQGSEA come from the germline V gene. The CDR3 region is CSVEERLNEAFF. The CDR3 DNA reads TGCAGCGTTGAAGAGCGACTAAATGAAGCTTTCTTT.

The chain recombines TRBV19 with TRBJ1-2; possible D gene TRBD1, 6 bases. The germline CDR1 and CDR2 sequences are LNHDA and SQIVND (reference sequence). V lost 5 bases and J lost 2, with 12 bases in between. This CDR3 contains 14 residues. The CDR3 is CASSPEGGNYGYTF. The DNA for the CDR3 is TGTGCCAGTAGTCCGGAGGGGGGGAACTATGGCTACACCTTC.

In its sample, this clone was seen a few times. The rearrangement joins TRBV19 to TRBJ2-1; 8 nucleotides agree with TRBD2. Trimming took 6 bases from V and 8 from J; bases not matched to a gene: 3. The CDR3 is 12 residues long. Germline V CDR1 and CDR2: LNHDA, SQIVND (reference sequence). CDR3 sequence: CASRTSGHEQFF. The CDR3 region has the DNA TGTGCCAGTAGAACTAGCGGCCATGAGCAGTTCTTC. Variable domain in full (rest from reference TRBV19 and TRBJ2-1): DGGITQSPKYLFRKEGQNVTLSCEQNLNHDAMYWYRQDPGQGLRLIYYSQIVNDFQKGDIAEGYSVSREKKESFPLTVTSAQKNPTAFYLCASRTSGHEQFFGPGTRLTVL.

This clone was counted between two and nine times. The chain carries TRBV7-8 and TRBJ2-5; D gene uncertain. The CDR3 spans 12 residues. V was cut by 5 bases and J by 2 bases, with 6 bases left in between. The germline V gene has CDR1 SGHVS and CDR2 FQNEAQ. CDR3 sequence (DNA): TGTGCCAGCAGCCAGTATCAAGAGACCCAGTACTTC. This gives the protein CASSQYQETQYF.

The J gene is TRBJ1-2, the V gene TRBV27; 7 nucleotides line up with TRBD1. The CDR3 loop spans 14 amino acids. CDR1 is MNHEY, CDR2 SMNVEV, per germline (reference sequence). The V segment lost 4 bases and the J segment 5 bases; nucleotides outside the gene matches: 7. The DNA for the CDR3 is TGTGCCAGCAGTTCGGTACCGACAGGGTATGGCTACACCTTC. It encodes CASSSVPTGYGYTF.

This clone has only a few counts. The CDR3 sequence is CAIGQGEGYTF. The CDR3, as DNA: TGTGCCATCGGACAGGGGGAAGGCTACACCTTC. This chain connects TRBV10-3 to TRBJ1-2; 10 bases are shared with TRBD1. V shed 8 bases and J 8 bases; nucleotides not matched to a gene: 2. This CDR3 has 11 amino acids. The germline CDR1 and CDR2 sequences are ENHRY and SYGVKD.

This clone was detected only a few times. The V and J genes are TRBV5-1 and TRBJ2-3; D not resolved. The CDR3 spans 15 residues. V lost 5 bases, J lost 1 base, and 14 bases lay in between. Germline V CDR1 and CDR2: SGHRS, YFSETQ. As DNA, the CDR3 is TGCGCCAGCAGTCCAAACCTAGAGGGCACAGATACGCAGTATTTT. Translation: CASSPNLEGTDTQYF.

The chain uses TRBV6-5 and TRBJ2-2, with TRBD1 matching 8 bases. Looked up from germline, CDR1 is MNHEY and CDR2 is SVGAGI. The CDR3 extends over 14 amino acids. The J segment lost 6 bases and the V segment lost 6 bases, leaving 6 bases of the junction unmatched. CDR3 nucleotide sequence: TGTGCCAGCAGAGGACAGGGAAAAGCCGGGGAGCTGTTTTTT. This codes for CASRGQGKAGELFF.

A few counts support this clone. The chain carries TRBV28 and TRBJ2-7; TRBD2 matches at 10 bases. CDR1 is MDHEN, CDR2 SYDVKM, per germline. The CDR3 extends over 13 amino acids. V shed 7 bases and J 12 bases; nucleotides not matched to a gene: 12. The CDR3 loop reads CASNTLGTSARYF. DNA of the CDR3: TGTGCCAGCAATACTCTCGGGACTAGCGCGAGGTACTTC. The complete variable domain, with remaining parts taken from reference TRBV28 and TRBJ2-7, reads DVKVTQSSRYLVKRTGEKVFLECVQDMDHENMFWYRQDPGLGLRLIYFSYDVKMKEKGDIPEGYSVSREKKERFSLILESASTNQTSMYLCASNTLGTSARYFGPGTRLTVT.

This clone was seen repeatedly, ten times or more. This sequence joins TRBV2 and TRBJ2-7; D might be TRBD2 (6 bases). CDR3 length: 14 amino acids. V gave up 8 bases and J gave up 3 bases, with 17 bases separating them. Germline lookup yields CDR1 SNHLY and CDR2 FYNNEI. CDR3 nucleotide sequence: TGTGCCAGCCTCCTCGGGAGCGAAGACTACGAGCAGTACTTC. As protein: CASLLGSEDYEQYF. Filled out from reference TRBV2 and TRBJ2-7, the complete variable domain reads EPEVTQTPSHQVTQMGQEVILRCVPISNHLYFYWYRQILGQKVEFLVSFYNNEISEKSEIFDDQFSVERPDGSNFTLKIRSTKLEDSAMYFCASLLGSEDYEQYFGPGTRLTVT.

This clone was seen more than once but under ten times. The chain couples TRBV4-1 to TRBJ2-1; 8 bases map to TRBD2. CDR1 is MGHRA and CDR2 is YSYEKL in the germline V gene. The CDR3 totals 16 residues. The trim removed 2 bases at V and 0 bases at J, leaving 3 bases unmatched. The CDR3 region has the DNA TGCGCCAGCAGCCAAACGGGAGGGAGCTCCTACAATGAGCAGTTCTTC. Its translation is CASSQTGGSSYNEQFF.

This clone was seen only a few times. The J gene is TRBJ1-2, the V gene TRBV7-8, with D maybe TRBD1 (5 bases). CDR1 SGHVS and CDR2 FQNEAQ come from the germline V gene. Trimming left V 1 base short and J 7 bases short, with 10 bases between. CDR3 length: 13 amino acids. CDR3 amino acids: CASSLEGRAGYTF. CDR3 bases: TGTGCCAGCAGCTTAGAAGGCAGGGCTGGCTACACCTTC.

The sample holds a few counts of this clone. The chain is built from TRBV7-9 and TRBJ2-3; D is perhaps TRBD2 (6 bases). The V end was cut by 3 bases, the J end by 8 bases, with 21 bases between. Per germline, CDR1 SEHNR and CDR2 FQNEAQ (reference sequence). This CDR3 spans 16 amino acids. The CDR3 nucleotides read TGTGCCAGCAGCTTGTTTAAAGGACTACTTCAACCTACGCAGTATTTT. Translating gives CASSLFKGLLQPTQYF.

The chain uses TRBV7-3 and TRBJ2-1; 8 bases are a match to TRBD2. CDR1 and CDR2 from the germline V gene are SGHTA and FQGTGA. J lost 7 bases, V lost 6 bases, and 17 bases had no gene match. This CDR3 has 17 residues. The CDR3 here is CASSLTGVGGVRNEQFF. The CDR3 DNA is TGTGCCAGCAGTCTAACCGGAGTCGGGGGGGTAAGGAATGAGCAGTTCTTC.

This clone came up a few times. The rearrangement joins TRBV6-5 to TRBJ2-7, with D unclear. V lost 0 bases and J 0 bases, leaving 9 bases between the germline ends. CDR1 is MNHEY and CDR2 is SVGAGI in the germline V gene. This CDR3 contains 15 residues. CDR3 residues: CASSYSFGSSYEQYF. DNA of the CDR3: TGTGCCAGCAGTTACTCGTTTGGCAGCTCCTACGAGCAGTACTTC.